The T cell receptor beta chain described here comes from a study of post-analysis software for immune sequencing data. Turning to the study itself: Courses of disease covered relapsing-remitting, secondary progressive and progressive-relapsing multiple sclerosis.

Turning to this clonotype: Antigen unknown.

The V and J ends lost 4 bases and 11 bases respectively, with 14 bases between them. There are 12 residues in the CDR3. Germline CDR1 is SGHNT and CDR2 is YENEEA. Study outcomes and limitations: TRBV5-6, TRBV5-1 and TRBV20-1 belonged to a set of about 5 TRBV segments that were more frequent in patients than controls.

TCR beta cDNA libraries included unique molecular identifiers. Input amounts of 1 to 10 million T cells were used. These gave roughly 0.5 million cDNA molecules, so each molecule approximated one T cell. TCRdb recomputed calls from the PCR reads with MiXCR, one row per CDR3 protein. The table has approximately 360,000 distinct CDR3 sequences, 30% to 45% seen once. The chain is built from TRBV11-3 and TRBJ2-5; D is uncertain. Sequenced: blood. This sequence was found in a girl aged 5-17 years with multiple sclerosis. CDR3 DNA sequence: TGTGCCAGCAGCTCCCATCCTTTTGAGCAGTACTTC. Its translation: CASSSHPFEQYF. Full variable domain (remainder filled in from reference TRBV11-3 and TRBJ2-5): EAGVVQSPRYKIIEKKQPVAFWCNPISGHNTLYWYLQNLGQGPELLIRYENEEAVDDSQLPKDRFSAERLKGVDSTLKIQPAELGDSAVYLCASSSHPFEQYFGPGTRLLVL.